This note documents a single TCR beta chain sequence. What it binds is not known. The data are from a study of CD4 T cells in relation to SARS-CoV-2 and coronaviruses. Study-wide background: After roughly 9 days of antigen culture, PBMC TCR beta CDR3s were sequenced.

The repertoire was sequenced with immunoSEQ multiplex PCR; TCRdb's copy has only in-frame clones and lacks some. The table has more than 15,000 clones, 78% seen once. The unexposed donors gave CD4+ T cells in about 2011-2018, prior to COVID-19. CD4+ T cells were isolated from the cells after about nine days of culture. Half the medium was replaced with IL-2 medium on days 3 and 7. Study-wide findings and caveats: Roughly 65% of donors had memory CD4+ clonotypes crossrecognizing SARS-CoV-2 and common cold coronavirus spike. This crossreactivity analysis covered spike protein alone, no other viral proteins.

Looked up from germline, CDR1 is SEHNR and CDR2 is FQNEAQ (reference sequence). Trimming shortened V by 2 bases and J by 4 bases, and 14 bases separated the two germline ends. This CDR3 region has 15 residues. Material: CD4+ T cells from PBMCs, cultured in vitro. The genes are TRBV7-9 and TRBJ2-5; a possible D gene is TRBD1 (6 bases). The origin of this receptor is a human donor in good health. CDR3 protein: CASSLKNRELETQYF. The CDR3 DNA follows: TGTGCCAGCAGCTTAAAGAACAGGGAGCTAGAGACCCAGTACTTC.